This T cell receptor beta chain was sequenced during a study of CD8 T cells in ankylosing spondylitis (dated by TCRdb to 2015 to 2018). About the full investigation: The study profiled T cell receptor beta repertoires in healthy donors and ankylosing spondylitis patients to find disease-linked TCR variants. The full study cohort comprised around 25 ankylosing spondylitis patients and 85 to 120 healthy donors. Peripheral blood was sampled, and synovial fluid was additionally collected from ankylosing spondylitis patients. Broad study findings and their caveats: The disease-linked clones showed a CD8+ phenotype and occurred at relatively low frequencies in peripheral blood. Some of the motif variants had been reported before in the synovial fluid and blood of reactive arthritis patients, a finding that suggests common disease-initiation mechanisms. A TCR beta motif made up of several highly homologous amino acid variants appeared to be characteristic of blood from ankylosing spondylitis patients. Significant enrichment of the disease-linked clones was reported in matched synovial fluid samples from ankylosing spondylitis patients.

The sequencing machine was an Illumina HiSeq 2500. Quantitative 5'-RACE with molecular barcodes was used to prepare TCR beta libraries. On the authors' methods: Disease-linked TCR variants were identified with a new computational method built on a probabilistic model of VDJ rearrangement. TCRdb reran the public reads through fastp at Q25 and MiXCR, keeping productive beta chains. Every CDR3 protein is listed once, alongside the most common genes and DNA of its rows. The V and J calls and clone size are TCRdb's, not the authors'. This sample gives roughly 400,000 distinct CDR3 sequences in total; around 22% of them show up just once. Clones ranked in the top ten supply about a sixth of the sample. This clonotype was seen ten or more times. Its antigen is still unknown. A read error may account for a junction end that differs from germline. Including cysteine and phenylalanine, the CDR3 has 15 amino acids. Just the 45-base CDR3 DNA is kept, in frame starting at base 1. Looking up the germline V gene yields CDR1 MDHEN and CDR2 SYDVKM.

The receptor chain draws on TRBV28 and TRBJ2-7; no D segment can be confidently identified. Sequencing used blood, either unsorted or a sorted T cell fraction (not recorded which). The clonotype originates from a male donor with ankylosing spondylitis. The nucleotide sequence reads TGTGCCAGCAGTGATGATCCCCGGAGAACTTACGCGCAGTACTTC. This translates into CASSDDPRRTYAQYF.